The 28 T cell receptor beta chains presented below share a single source sample, sequenced in a study of identical twins. TCRdb re-called the 5' RACE reads through MiXCR, storing one row per CDR3 protein. The top ten hold under 0.35% of the sample, which has around 1.7 million distinct CDR3 sequences, about 31% seen once. The sequencing sample was made of cord blood. The receptor source for this set is a newborn girl in good health.

CDR3 sequence: CASSEFSPLAGEQYF. CDR3 in DNA: TGTGCCAGCAGTGAATTTTCCCCTTTGGCGGGCGAGCAGTACTTC. This chain links TRBV25-1 with TRBJ2-7, with D possibly matching TRBD2 (5 bases). Germline V gives CDR1 MGHDK, CDR2 SYGVNS. Trimming left V 1 base short and J 6 bases short, with 16 bases between. The CDR3 runs to 15 residues.

This clonotype has a count of ten or more. The chain combines TRBV21-1 with TRBJ2-1; TRBD1 is taken as the D call from the table, unchecked against the DNA. TRBV21-1 is labeled a pseudogene. This CDR3 region has 14 residues. This chain's CDR3 is CASRGGGSYNEQFF. The CDR3, as DNA: TGTGCCAGCCGGGGGGGCGGATCCTACAATGAGCAGTTCTTC.

The rearrangement links TRBV5-1 to TRBJ1-6; possibly TRBD1 for D (5 bases). The CDR3 contains 14 residues. Per germline, CDR1 SGHRS and CDR2 YFSETQ. Trimming shortened V by 0 bases and J by 7 bases, and 8 bases separated the two germline ends. As DNA, the CDR3 is TGCGCCAGCAGCTTGGTACAGGACAATTCACCCCTCCACTTT. It codes for CASSLVQDNSPLHF.

The chain joins TRBV5-1 to TRBJ1-2, with D perhaps matching TRBD1 (5 bases). CDR3 length equals 17 residues. Trimming took 6 bases from V and 1 from J, leaving 22 bases between them. Germline V lookup: CDR1 SGHRS, CDR2 YFSETQ. The CDR3 sequence is CASNEPPPDGGNYGYTF. CDR3 nucleotides: TGCGCCAGCAACGAACCGCCCCCGGATGGGGGTAACTATGGCTACACCTTC.

The J gene is TRBJ1-2, the V gene TRBV27, with D unresolved. Looked up from germline, CDR1 is MNHEY and CDR2 is SMNVEV (reference sequence). Deletions cut 7 bases from V and 4 bases from J, with 13 bases between. The CDR3 is 13 amino acids. CDR3 region: CASKGRQGYGYTF. For the CDR3, the DNA is TGTGCCAGCAAGGGCCGTCAAGGCTATGGCTACACCTTC.

This clonotype occurred a few times. The J gene is TRBJ2-3, the V gene TRBV10-3, with 13 bases lining up with TRBD2. The CDR3 is 16 residues long. With 4 bases clipped from V and 4 bases from J, the junction kept 5 bases outside the gene matches. Germline V gives CDR1 ENHRY, CDR2 SYGVKD. This CDR3 reads CAISALAGGPSDTQYF. The CDR3 DNA reads TGTGCCATCAGTGCACTAGCGGGGGGGCCTTCAGATACGCAGTATTTT.

This clonotype has ten or more counts. The rearrangement links TRBV20-1 to TRBJ1-2; 7 bases align to TRBD1. The V gene's germline CDR1 is DFQATT and CDR2 SNEGSKA (reference sequence). This CDR3 spans 13 amino acids. V gave up 2 bases and J gave up 4 bases; unmatched junction bases: 4. The CDR3, as DNA: TGCAGTGCTAGACCCTGGGACAGCTATGGCTACACCTTC. It yields the protein CSARPWDSYGYTF.

V gene TRBV10-3 combines with J gene TRBJ1-2, with D unresolved. CDR1 and CDR2 (germline): ENHRY, SYGVKD. Trimming removed 3 bases from V and 6 bases from J, with 8 bases in between. CDR3 size: 12 residues. The CDR3 DNA is TGTGCCATCAGTGATGAGGGAAATGGCTACACCTTC. This gives the protein CAISDEGNGYTF.

This clonotype was observed a few times. The CDR3 nucleotides are TGTGCCAGCAGGTTTGAGGCGACGGATTATAGCAATCAGCCCCAGCATTTT. Its protein product is CASRFEATDYSNQPQHF. This chain links TRBV12-3 or TRBV12-4 with TRBJ1-5; D is unresolved. This CDR3 comprises 17 residues. The germline V and J ends were trimmed by 6 bases and 0 bases, with 18 bases remaining between them.

V gene TRBV19 combines with J gene TRBJ2-4, with 10 bases matching TRBD2. The CDR3 loop spans 16 amino acids. J was trimmed by 0 bases and V by 9 bases; bases with no gene match: 8. Germline V gives CDR1 LNHDA, CDR2 SQIVND (reference sequence). Here the CDR3 DNA reads TGTGCCAGCGGGACCGGGACTAGCGTAGCCAAAAACATTCAGTACTTC. As protein: CASGTGTSVAKNIQYF. Based on the CDR3 plus reference TRBV19 and TRBJ2-4, the full variable domain is DGGITQSPKYLFRKEGQNVTLSCEQNLNHDAMYWYRQDPGQGLRLIYYSQIVNDFQKGDIAEGYSVSREKKESFPLTVTSAQKNPTAFYLCASGTGTSVAKNIQYFGAGTRLSVL.

This clonotype was seen only once. The rearrangement uses TRBV10-3 and TRBJ2-6, with D tentatively TRBD1 (5 bases). Per germline, CDR1 ENHRY and CDR2 SYGVKD. Trimming shortened V by 6 bases and J by 1 base, and 10 bases separated the two germline ends. The CDR3 totals 15 residues. CDR3: CAISPQGSGANVLTF. The CDR3, as DNA: TGTGCCATCAGCCCGCAGGGATCTGGGGCCAACGTCCTGACTTTC.

This clonotype has a handful of counts. The J gene is TRBJ2-5, the V gene TRBV4-2, with D uncertain. The CDR3 is 14 residues long. V lost 1 base to trimming and J lost 9 bases, with 15 bases between them. The germline CDR1 and CDR2 sequences are LGHNA and YNFKEQ. CDR3 nucleotide sequence: TGTGCCAGCAGCCAAGTGGCACAAGGTACGGCCCAGTACTTC. As protein: CASSQVAQGTAQYF.

The gene calls are TRBV6-6 and TRBJ2-7; the D is unclear. The length of the CDR3 is 14 residues. V was clipped by 0 bases and J by 2 bases, with 8 bases between them. CDR1 and CDR2 (germline): MNHNY, SVGAGI (reference sequence). This CDR3 reads CASSYSTVTYEQYF. The CDR3 DNA is TGTGCCAGCAGTTACTCGACGGTCACCTACGAGCAGTACTTC.

This clonotype was picked up a small number of times. The V and J genes are TRBV7-2 and TRBJ2-2; D is unresolved. The V gene's germline CDR1 is SGHTA and CDR2 FQGNSA. V gave up 3 bases and J gave up 5 bases, with 7 bases separating them. This CDR3 spans 13 amino acids. CDR3 protein: CASSFWVTGELFF. The CDR3 DNA follows: TGTGCCAGCAGCTTCTGGGTAACCGGGGAGCTGTTTTTT.

Only a few counts were recorded for this clonotype. J is TRBJ2-5 and V is TRBV25-1, with D perhaps matching TRBD1 or TRBD2 (6 bases each). V lost 3 bases, J lost 5 bases, and 13 bases lay in between. Germline V gene sequence: CDR1 MGHDK, CDR2 SYGVNS. The CDR3 is 14 residues long. The CDR3 bases are TGTGCCAGCAGTGAGGGGGGCTATTCGGAGACCCAGTACTTC. Protein product: CASSEGGYSETQYF.

This clonotype has just a few counts. The chain couples TRBV7-8 to TRBJ2-3; possibly TRBD2 for D (7 bases). The CDR3 consists of 15 residues. CDR1 is SGHVS, CDR2 FQNEAQ, per germline. V lost 2 bases and J 4 bases, leaving 13 bases between the germline ends. The CDR3 region is CASSLTTGRADTQYF. CDR3 sequence (DNA): TGTGCCAGCAGCTTAACTACAGGGAGGGCAGATACGCAGTATTTT.

This clonotype was detected a few times. The chain carries TRBV7-7 and TRBJ2-2; D is undetermined. The CDR3 is 15 amino acids. The germline V and J ends were trimmed by 5 bases and 4 bases, with 14 bases remaining between them. Germline V gene data show CDR1 as SSHAT and CDR2 as FNYEAQ (reference sequence). CDR3 bases: TGTGCCAGCAGCCCGATACCCGGTTTCACCGGGGAGCTGTTTTTT. Amino acids: CASSPIPGFTGELFF. Using reference TRBV7-7 and TRBJ2-2 for the parts outside the CDR3, the full variable domain is GAGVSQSPRYKVTKRGQDVTLRCDPISSHATLYWYQQALGQGPEFLTYFNYEAQPDKSGLPSDRFSAERPEGSISTLTIQRTEQRDSAMYRCASSPIPGFTGELFFGEGSRLTVL.

This clonotype was found a few times. The chain joins TRBV27 to TRBJ1-2; TRBD1 is a possible D gene (6 bases). From germline, CDR1 is MNHEY and CDR2 SMNVEV (reference sequence). The CDR3 runs to 15 residues. V gave up 3 bases and J gave up 4 bases, with 15 bases separating them. The CDR3: CASSFGSRGAYGYTF. CDR3 DNA: TGTGCCAGCAGTTTTGGAAGTCGGGGGGCCTATGGCTACACCTTC.

The chain uses TRBV6-1 and TRBJ2-1; 13 bases match TRBD2. Germline CDR1 MNHNS, CDR2 SASEGT. CDR3 length equals 18 residues. V dropped 6 bases and J dropped 4; count of bases not matched to a gene: 12. In nucleotides, the CDR3 is TGTGCCAGCAGCTCGACCGGGACTAGCGGGATTCTGTACAATGAGCAGTTCTTC. Its protein product is CASSSTGTSGILYNEQFF.

The chain carries TRBV3-1 and TRBJ1-1, with D possibly being TRBD1 (5 bases). The CDR3 spans 15 residues. The germline CDR1 and CDR2 sequences are LGHDT and YNNKEL (reference sequence). V lost 0 bases to trimming and J lost 1 base, with 9 bases between them. Written as DNA, the CDR3 is TGTGCCAGCAGCCAAGATTGGGACCCGAACACTGAAGCTTTCTTT. This encodes CASSQDWDPNTEAFF. Using reference TRBV3-1 and TRBJ1-1 for the parts outside the CDR3, the full variable domain is DTAVSQTPKYLVTQMGNDKSIKCEQNLGHDTMYWYKQDSKKFLKIMFSYNNKELIINETVPNRFSPKSPDKAHLNLHINSLELGDSAVYFCASSQDWDPNTEAFFGQGTRLTVV.

This clonotype occurred many times. The chain employs TRBV5-8 and TRBJ1-2; 8 nucleotides match TRBD1. The CDR3 loop spans 14 amino acids. CDR1 and CDR2 from the germline V gene are SGHTS and YDEGEE. V was pared by 3 bases and J by 5 bases, with 6 bases of the junction left unmatched. The chain's CDR3 is CASSWRDRRYGYTF. In nucleotides, the CDR3 is TGTGCCAGCAGCTGGAGGGACAGGCGTTATGGCTACACCTTC.

The CDR3 DNA reads TGTGCCAGCAGTTACTCTACTAGCGGGGGGAACAATGAGCAGTTCTTC. Translation gives CASSYSTSGGNNEQFF. The chain uses TRBV6-6 and TRBJ2-1; 12 nucleotides agree with TRBD2. The germline CDR1 and CDR2 sequences are MNHNY and SVGAGI (reference sequence). J lost 5 bases, V lost 0 bases, and 2 bases had no gene match. The CDR3 is 16 amino acids.

The CDR3: CASSRRVGSNGYTF. CDR3 coding DNA: TGTGCCAGCAGCCGCCGTGTAGGGAGCAATGGCTACACCTTC. The chain uses TRBV5-6 and TRBJ1-2; D is unclear. Trimming removed 4 bases from V and 6 bases from J, with 16 bases in between. Germline V lookup: CDR1 SGHDT, CDR2 YYEEEE. CDR3 length: 14 amino acids.

CDR3 sequence: CASSYSTGANSPLHF. For the CDR3, the DNA is TGTGCCAGCAGTTACTCGACAGGGGCCAATTCACCCCTCCACTTT. The V call is TRBV6-5, the J call TRBJ1-6; TRBD1 matches at 8 bases. J lost 7 bases, V lost 0 bases, and 2 bases had no gene match. Germline-derived CDR1 and CDR2 are MNHEY and SVGAGI. The CDR3 sequence is 15 residues long.

The chain combines TRBV20-1 with TRBJ1-1; D not resolved. The CDR3 contains 12 residues. V lost 4 bases to trimming and J lost 0 bases, with 6 bases between them. The germline V gene encodes CDR1 DFQATT and CDR2 SNEGSKA (reference sequence). For the CDR3, the DNA is TGCAGTGCTAACGACATGAACACTGAAGCTTTCTTT. Residues: CSANDMNTEAFF.

This clonotype was observed a handful of times. The rearrangement joins TRBV2 to TRBJ2-7; D may be TRBD2 (6 bases). Deletions cut 7 bases from V and 2 bases from J, with 18 bases between. In germline, CDR1 is SNHLY, CDR2 FYNNEI. The CDR3 is 15 amino acids. CDR3 coding DNA: TGTGCCAGCAAGCCTTGGAGGGGAAGGGCCTACGAGCAGTACTTC. Encoded protein: CASKPWRGRAYEQYF.

The chain carries TRBV11-2 and TRBJ2-1; D perhaps matches TRBD2 (6 bases). Germline V gene sequence: CDR1 SGHAT, CDR2 FQNNGV. The CDR3 contains 14 residues. Trimming stripped 6 bases from V and 3 bases from J, with 12 bases between. In DNA form, the CDR3 reads TGTGCCAGCAGGGATACCGGGAGCTACAATGAGCAGTTCTTC. This encodes CASRDTGSYNEQFF.

This chain uses TRBV11-2 with TRBJ1-1; D might be TRBD1 (5 bases). Germline V gene sequence: CDR1 SGHAT, CDR2 FQNNGV. Trimming left V 5 bases short and J 0 bases short, with 10 bases between. The CDR3 length is 14 residues. CDR3 protein: CASSRAGMNTEAFF. The CDR3 nucleotides are TGTGCCAGCAGCCGGGCAGGGATGAACACTGAAGCTTTCTTT.